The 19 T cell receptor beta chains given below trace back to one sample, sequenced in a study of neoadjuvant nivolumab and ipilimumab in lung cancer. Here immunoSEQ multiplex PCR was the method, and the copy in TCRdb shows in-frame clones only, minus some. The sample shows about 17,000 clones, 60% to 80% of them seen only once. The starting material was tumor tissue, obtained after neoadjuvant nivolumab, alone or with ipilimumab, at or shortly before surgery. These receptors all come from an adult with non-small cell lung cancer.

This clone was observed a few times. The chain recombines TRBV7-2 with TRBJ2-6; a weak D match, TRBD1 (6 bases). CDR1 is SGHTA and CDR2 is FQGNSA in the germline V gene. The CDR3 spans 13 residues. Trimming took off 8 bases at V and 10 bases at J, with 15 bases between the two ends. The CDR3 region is CASPGVTLNVLTF. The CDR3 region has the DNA TGTGCCAGCCCAGGGGTTACCCTTAACGTCCTGACTTTC. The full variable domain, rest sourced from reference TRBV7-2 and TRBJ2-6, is GAGVSQSPSNKVTEKGKDVELRCDPISGHTALYWYRQSLGQGLEFLIYFQGNSAPDKSGLPSDRFSAERTGGSVSTLTIQRTQQEDSAVYLCASPGVTLNVLTFGAGSRLTVL.

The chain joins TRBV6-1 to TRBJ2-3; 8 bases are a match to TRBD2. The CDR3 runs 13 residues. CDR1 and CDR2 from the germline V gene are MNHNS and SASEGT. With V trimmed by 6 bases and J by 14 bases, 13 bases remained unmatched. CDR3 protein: CASRTRTSPQLYF. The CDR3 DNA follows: TGTGCCAGCAGAACCCGGACTAGCCCTCAGCTGTATTTT.

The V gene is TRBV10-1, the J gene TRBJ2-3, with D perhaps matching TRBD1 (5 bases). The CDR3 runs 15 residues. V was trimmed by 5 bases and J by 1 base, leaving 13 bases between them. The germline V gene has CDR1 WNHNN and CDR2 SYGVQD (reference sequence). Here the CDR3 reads CASSLQGRGTDTQYF. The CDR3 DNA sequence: TGCGCCAGCAGTCTGCAGGGAAGGGGCACAGATACGCAGTATTTT.

The CDR3 protein is CASSPRLRDTASTDTQYF. DNA for the CDR3: TGTGCCAGCAGTCCCCGGCTTAGGGACACCGCTAGCACAGATACGCAGTATTTT. This sequence joins TRBV6-8 and TRBJ2-3; D might be TRBD1 (6 bases). Germline-derived CDR1 and CDR2 are MNHGY and SAAAGT. The CDR3 spans 18 residues. The V gene lost 5 bases and the J gene lost 0 bases, with 21 bases spanning the gap.

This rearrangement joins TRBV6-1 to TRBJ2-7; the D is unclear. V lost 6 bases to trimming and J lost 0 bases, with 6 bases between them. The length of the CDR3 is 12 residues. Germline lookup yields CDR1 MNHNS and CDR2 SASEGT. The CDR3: CASRVSSYEQYF. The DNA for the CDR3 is TGTGCCAGCAGGGTATCCTCCTACGAGCAGTACTTC.

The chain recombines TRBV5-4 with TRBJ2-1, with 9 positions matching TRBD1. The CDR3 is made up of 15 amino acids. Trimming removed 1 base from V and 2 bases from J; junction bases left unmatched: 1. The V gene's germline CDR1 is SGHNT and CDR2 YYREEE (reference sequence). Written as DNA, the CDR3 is TGTGCCAGCAGCTTGACAGGGGGCCCCTACAATGAGCAGTTCTTC. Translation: CASSLTGGPYNEQFF.

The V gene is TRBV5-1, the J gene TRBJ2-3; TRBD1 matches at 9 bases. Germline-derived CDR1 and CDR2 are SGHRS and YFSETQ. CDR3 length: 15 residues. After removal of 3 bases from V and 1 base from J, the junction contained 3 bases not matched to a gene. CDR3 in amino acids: CASSYRDRGTDTQYF. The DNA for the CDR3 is TGCGCCAGCAGCTACCGGGACAGGGGCACAGATACGCAGTATTTT. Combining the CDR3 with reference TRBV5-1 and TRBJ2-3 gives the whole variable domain KAGVTQTPRYLIKTRGQQVTLSCSPISGHRSVSWYQQTPGQGLQFLFEYFSETQRNKGNFPGRFSGRQFSNSRSEMNVSTLELGDSALYLCASSYRDRGTDTQYFGPGTRLTVL.

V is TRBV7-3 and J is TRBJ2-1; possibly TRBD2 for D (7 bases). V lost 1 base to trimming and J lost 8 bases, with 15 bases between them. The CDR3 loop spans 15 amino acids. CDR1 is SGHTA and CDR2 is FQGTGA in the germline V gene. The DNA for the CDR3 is TGTGCCAGCAGCTTAAGGGGGGGCGCGCCGGATGAGCAGTTCTTC. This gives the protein CASSLRGGAPDEQFF.

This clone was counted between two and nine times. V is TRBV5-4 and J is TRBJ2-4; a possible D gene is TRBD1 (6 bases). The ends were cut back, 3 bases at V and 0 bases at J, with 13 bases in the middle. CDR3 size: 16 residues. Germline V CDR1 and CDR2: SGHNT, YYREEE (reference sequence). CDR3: CASSSDRLGAKNIQYF. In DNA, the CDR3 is TGTGCCAGCAGCTCCGACAGGTTGGGAGCCAAAAACATTCAGTACTTC.

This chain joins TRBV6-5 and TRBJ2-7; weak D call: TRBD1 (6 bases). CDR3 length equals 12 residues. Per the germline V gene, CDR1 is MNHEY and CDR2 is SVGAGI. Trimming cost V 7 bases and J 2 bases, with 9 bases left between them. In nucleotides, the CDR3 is TGTGCCAGCAAACAGGGAACCTACGAGCAGTACTTC. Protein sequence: CASKQGTYEQYF.

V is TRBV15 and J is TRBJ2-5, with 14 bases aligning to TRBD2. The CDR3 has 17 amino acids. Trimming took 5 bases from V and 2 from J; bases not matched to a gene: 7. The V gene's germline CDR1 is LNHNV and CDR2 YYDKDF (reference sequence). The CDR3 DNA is TGTGCCACCAGCCGAGGGACTAGCGGGAGTAATCAAGAGACCCAGTACTTC. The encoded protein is CATSRGTSGSNQETQYF.

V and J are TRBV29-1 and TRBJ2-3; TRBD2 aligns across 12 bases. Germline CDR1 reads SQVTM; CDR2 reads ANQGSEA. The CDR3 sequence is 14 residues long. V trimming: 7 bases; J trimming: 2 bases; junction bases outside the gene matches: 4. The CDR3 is CSGGLAGLTDTQYF. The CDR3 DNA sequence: TGCAGCGGGGGACTAGCGGGTCTCACAGATACGCAGTATTTT.

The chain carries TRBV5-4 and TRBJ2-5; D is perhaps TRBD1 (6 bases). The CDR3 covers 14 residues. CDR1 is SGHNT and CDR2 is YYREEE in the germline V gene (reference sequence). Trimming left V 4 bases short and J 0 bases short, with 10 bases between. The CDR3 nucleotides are TGTGCCAGCAGCCAGGGGCTATACCAAGAGACCCAGTACTTC. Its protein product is CASSQGLYQETQYF.

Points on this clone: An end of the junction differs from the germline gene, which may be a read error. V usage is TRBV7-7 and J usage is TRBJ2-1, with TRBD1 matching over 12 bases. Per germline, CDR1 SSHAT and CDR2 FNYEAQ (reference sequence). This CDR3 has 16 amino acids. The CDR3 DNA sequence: TGTGCTAGCAGCACGCAGCCGGGACAGGGGGCCAATGAGCAGTTCTTC. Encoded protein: CASSTQPGQGANEQFF.

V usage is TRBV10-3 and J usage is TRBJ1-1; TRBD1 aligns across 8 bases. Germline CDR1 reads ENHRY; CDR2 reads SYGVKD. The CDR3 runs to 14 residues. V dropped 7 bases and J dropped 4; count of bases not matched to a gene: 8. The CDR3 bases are TGTGCCATCACCCGACAGGGGAAGGGCACTGAAGCTTTCTTT. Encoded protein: CAITRQGKGTEAFF.

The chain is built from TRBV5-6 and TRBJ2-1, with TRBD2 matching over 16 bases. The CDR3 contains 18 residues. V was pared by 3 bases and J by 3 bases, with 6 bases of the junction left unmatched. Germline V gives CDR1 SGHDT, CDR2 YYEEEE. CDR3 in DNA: TGTGCCAGCAGCTGGGGACTAGCGGGGGGGCCAGGCTACAATGAGCAGTTCTTC. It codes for CASSWGLAGGPGYNEQFF. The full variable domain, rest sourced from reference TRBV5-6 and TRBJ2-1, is DAGVTQSPTHLIKTRGQQVTLRCSPKSGHDTVSWYQQALGQGPQFIFQYYEEEERQRGNFPDRFSGHQFPNYSSELNVNALLLGDSALYLCASSWGLAGGPGYNEQFFGPGTRLTVL.

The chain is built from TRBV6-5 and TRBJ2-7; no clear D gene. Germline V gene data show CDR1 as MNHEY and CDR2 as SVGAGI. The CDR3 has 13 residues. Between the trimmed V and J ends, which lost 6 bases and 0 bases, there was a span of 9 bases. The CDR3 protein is CASREGNSYEQYF. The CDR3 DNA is TGTGCCAGCAGAGAAGGAAACTCCTACGAGCAGTACTTC.

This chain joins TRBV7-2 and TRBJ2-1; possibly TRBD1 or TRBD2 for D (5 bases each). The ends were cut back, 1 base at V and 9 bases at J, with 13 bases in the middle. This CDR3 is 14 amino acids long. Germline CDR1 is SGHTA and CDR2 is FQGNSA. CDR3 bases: TGTGCCAGCAGCTTAGACAAGCGGCAGGGTGAGCAGTTCTTC. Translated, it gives CASSLDKRQGEQFF.

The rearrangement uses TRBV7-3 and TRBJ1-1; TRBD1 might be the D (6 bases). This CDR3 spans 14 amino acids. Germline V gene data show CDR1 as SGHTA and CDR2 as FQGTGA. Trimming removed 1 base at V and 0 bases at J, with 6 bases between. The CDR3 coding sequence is TGTGCCAGCAGCTTAAACAGGGTGAACACTGAAGCTTTCTTT. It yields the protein CASSLNRVNTEAFF.